This T cell receptor (beta chain) was retrieved from a study of blood T cell repertoires in COVID-19. Overall study: The United States, Italy and Spain provided the acute and convalescent COVID-19 samples.

CDR3 size: 16 residues. Germline trimming cut 5 bases from V and 2 bases from J; bases unmatched to any gene: 8. CDR1 is LNHDA, CDR2 SQIVND, per germline (reference sequence). This table comes from immunoSEQ multiplex PCR, and its TCRdb copy is limited to in-frame clones, with some not included. The sample consists of around 450,000 clones, about 90% of them appearing once. This clone was found a few times. The study assigned cohorts using participant-reported clinical history. The sample was PBMCs or T cells enriched from blood (not recorded which). The chain has TRBV19 and TRBJ1-2, with TRBD1 identical over 10 bases. The clonotype originates from a woman between 18 and 30 years old who had recovered from COVID-19. The CDR3 reads CASSPPGQGHNYGYTF. In DNA form, the CDR3 reads TGTGCCAGTAGTCCCCCGGGACAGGGGCACAACTATGGCTACACCTTC.